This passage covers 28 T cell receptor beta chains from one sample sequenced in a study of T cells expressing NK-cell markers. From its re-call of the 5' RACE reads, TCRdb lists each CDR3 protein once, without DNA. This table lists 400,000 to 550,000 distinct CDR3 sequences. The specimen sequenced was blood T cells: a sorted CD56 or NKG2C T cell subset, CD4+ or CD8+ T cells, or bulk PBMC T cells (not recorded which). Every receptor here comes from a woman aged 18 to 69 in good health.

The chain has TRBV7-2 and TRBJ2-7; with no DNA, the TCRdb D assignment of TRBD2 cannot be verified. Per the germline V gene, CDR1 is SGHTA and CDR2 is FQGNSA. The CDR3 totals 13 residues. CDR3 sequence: CASSSNQGLEQYF.

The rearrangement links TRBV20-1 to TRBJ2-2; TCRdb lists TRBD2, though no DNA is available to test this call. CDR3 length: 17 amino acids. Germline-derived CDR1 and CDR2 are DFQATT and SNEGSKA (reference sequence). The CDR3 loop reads CSAQSGSGTANTGELFF.

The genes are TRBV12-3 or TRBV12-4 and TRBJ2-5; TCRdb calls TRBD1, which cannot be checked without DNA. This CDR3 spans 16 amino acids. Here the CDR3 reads CASTPDRGRLGETQYF.

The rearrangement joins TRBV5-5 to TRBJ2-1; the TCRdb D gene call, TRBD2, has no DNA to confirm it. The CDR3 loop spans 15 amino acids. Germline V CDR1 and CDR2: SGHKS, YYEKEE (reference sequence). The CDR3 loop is CASSWREEPGNEQFF.

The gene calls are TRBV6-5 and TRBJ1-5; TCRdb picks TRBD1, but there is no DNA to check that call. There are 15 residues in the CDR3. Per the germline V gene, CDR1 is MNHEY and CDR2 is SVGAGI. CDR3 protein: CASSYSKGYNQPQHF.

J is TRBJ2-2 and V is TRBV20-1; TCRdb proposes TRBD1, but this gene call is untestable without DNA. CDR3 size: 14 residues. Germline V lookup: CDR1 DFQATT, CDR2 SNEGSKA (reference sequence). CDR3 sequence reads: CSASGAGRTGELFF.

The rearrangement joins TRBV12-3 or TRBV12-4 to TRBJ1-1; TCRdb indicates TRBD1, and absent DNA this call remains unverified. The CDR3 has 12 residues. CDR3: CASSIRDSEAFF.

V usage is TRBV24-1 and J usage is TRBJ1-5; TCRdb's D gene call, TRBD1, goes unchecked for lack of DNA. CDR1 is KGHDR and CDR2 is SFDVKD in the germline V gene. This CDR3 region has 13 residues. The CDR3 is CATSAGLRQPQHF.

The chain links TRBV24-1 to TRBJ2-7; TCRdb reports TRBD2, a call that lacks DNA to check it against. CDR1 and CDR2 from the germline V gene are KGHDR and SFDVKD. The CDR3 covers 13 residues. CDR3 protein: CATSSGASYEQYF.

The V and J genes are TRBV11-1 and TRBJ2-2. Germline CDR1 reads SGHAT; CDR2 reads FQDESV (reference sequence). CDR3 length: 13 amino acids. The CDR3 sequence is CASSLVPSGELFF.

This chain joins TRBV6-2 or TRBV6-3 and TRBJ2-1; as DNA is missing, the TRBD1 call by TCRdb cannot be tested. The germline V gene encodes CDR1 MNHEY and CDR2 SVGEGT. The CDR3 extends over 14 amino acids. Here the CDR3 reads CASRRTAPYNEQFF.

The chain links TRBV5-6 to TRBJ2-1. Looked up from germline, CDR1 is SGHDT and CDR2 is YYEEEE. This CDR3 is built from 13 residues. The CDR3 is CASSLVGLDEQFF.

The CDR3 loop reads CASSFQGSGESEQFF. The genes are TRBV12-3 or TRBV12-4 and TRBJ2-1; as DNA is missing, the TRBD1 call by TCRdb cannot be tested. The CDR3 has 15 amino acids.

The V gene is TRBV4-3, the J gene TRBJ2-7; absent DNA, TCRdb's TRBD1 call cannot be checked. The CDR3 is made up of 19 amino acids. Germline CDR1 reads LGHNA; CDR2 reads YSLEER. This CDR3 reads CASSQDKGTGDTLPYEQYF.

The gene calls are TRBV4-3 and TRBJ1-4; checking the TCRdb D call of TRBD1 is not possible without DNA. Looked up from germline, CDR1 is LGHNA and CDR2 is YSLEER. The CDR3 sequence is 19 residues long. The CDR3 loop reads CASSQDQTGTGATNEKLFF.

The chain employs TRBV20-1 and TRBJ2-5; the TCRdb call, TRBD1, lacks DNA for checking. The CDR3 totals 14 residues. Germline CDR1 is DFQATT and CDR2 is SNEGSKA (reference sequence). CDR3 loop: CSAARQGRQETQYF.

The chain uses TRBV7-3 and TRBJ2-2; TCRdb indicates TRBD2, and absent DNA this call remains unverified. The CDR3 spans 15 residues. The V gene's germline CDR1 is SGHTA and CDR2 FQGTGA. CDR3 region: CASSSGTDSPGELFF.

CDR3 sequence reads: CASSYEGLSYTF. The chain combines TRBV6-5 with TRBJ1-2; TCRdb lists TRBD1, though no DNA is available to test this call. CDR1 and CDR2 from the germline V gene are MNHEY and SVGAGI. The CDR3 consists of 12 residues.

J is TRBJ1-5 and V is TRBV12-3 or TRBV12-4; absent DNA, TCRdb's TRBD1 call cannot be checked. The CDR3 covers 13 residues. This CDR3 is CASRGGSNQPQHF.

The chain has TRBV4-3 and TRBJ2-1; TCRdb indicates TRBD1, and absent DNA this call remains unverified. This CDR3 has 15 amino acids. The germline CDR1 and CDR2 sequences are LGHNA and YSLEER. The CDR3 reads CASSRQGQLSNEQFF.

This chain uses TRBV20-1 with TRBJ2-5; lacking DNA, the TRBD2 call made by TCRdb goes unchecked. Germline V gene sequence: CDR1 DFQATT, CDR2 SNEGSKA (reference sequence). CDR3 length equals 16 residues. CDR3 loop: CSGVPGLSGAQETQYF.

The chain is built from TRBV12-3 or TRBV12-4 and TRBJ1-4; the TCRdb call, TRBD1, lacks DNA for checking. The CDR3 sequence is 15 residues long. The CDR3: CASSSRGGVSEKLFF.

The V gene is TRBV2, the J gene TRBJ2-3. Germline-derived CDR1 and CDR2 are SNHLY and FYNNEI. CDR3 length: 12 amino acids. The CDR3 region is CASNRGEDTQYF. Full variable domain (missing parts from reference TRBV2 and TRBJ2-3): EPEVTQTPSHQVTQMGQEVILRCVPISNHLYFYWYRQILGQKVEFLVSFYNNEISEKSEIFDDQFSVERPDGSNFTLKIRSTKLEDSAMYFCASNRGEDTQYFGPGTRLTVL.

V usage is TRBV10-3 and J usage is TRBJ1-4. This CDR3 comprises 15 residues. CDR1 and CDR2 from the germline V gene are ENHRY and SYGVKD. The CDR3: CAISSEGRGNEKLFF.

The CDR3: CASSQDNYEQYF. The chain employs TRBV5-1 and TRBJ2-7; TCRdb lists TRBD1, though no DNA is available to test this call. The CDR3 consists of 12 residues. Germline CDR1 is SGHRS and CDR2 is YFSETQ.

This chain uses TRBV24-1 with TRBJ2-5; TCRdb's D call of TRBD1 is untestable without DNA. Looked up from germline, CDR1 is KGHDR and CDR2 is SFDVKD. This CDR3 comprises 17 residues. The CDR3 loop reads CATSDTSGNSHQETQYF.

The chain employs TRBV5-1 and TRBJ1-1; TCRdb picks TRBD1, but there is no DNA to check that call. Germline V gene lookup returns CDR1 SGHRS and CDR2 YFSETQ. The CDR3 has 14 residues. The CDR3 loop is CASSLDGQNTEAFF. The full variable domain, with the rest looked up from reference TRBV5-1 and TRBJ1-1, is KAGVTQTPRYLIKTRGQQVTLSCSPISGHRSVSWYQQTPGQGLQFLFEYFSETQRNKGNFPGRFSGRQFSNSRSEMNVSTLELGDSALYLCASSLDGQNTEAFFGQGTRLTVV.

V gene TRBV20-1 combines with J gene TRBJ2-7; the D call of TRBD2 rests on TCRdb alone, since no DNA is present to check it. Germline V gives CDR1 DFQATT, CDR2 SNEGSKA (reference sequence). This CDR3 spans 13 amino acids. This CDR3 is CSASGLAGFEQYF.